By share, the clone carrying this T cell receptor beta chain counts as medium-sized (0.01 to 0.1%). The antigen remains unidentified. Mouse germline and gene names are used. The read gets to within 4 residues of the CDR3 end, and the germline J gene fills in the rest. A panel of CD4, CD8alpha, NKG2D, NKG2ACE and other markers served to sort pooled cutaneous lymph node cells. This record comes from a study of CD8+ T cells in alopecia areata. Extraction of RNA preceded its reverse transcription into cDNA, which served as the sequencing template. Using immunoSEQ multiplex PCR, the repertoire was profiled, and TCRdb retains in-frame clones only, with some absent. The sample yields about 6,000 clones, without any singletons. Overall study findings and caveats: Scalp samples also yield sequences from resident alphabeta T cells of normal skin.

The CDR3 is made up of 15 amino acids. Germline CDR1 reads NSHNY; CDR2 reads SYGAGN. The V and J ends lost 2 bases and 3 bases, in that order; junction bases with no gene match: 6. V is TRBV13-1 and J is TRBJ1-1, with TRBD1 matching 8 bases. The sequenced sample consisted of CD8+ T cells sorted from a lymph node. The source is a C3H/HeJ mouse with alopecia areata. The mouse line has the MHC haplotype H2-k. This CDR3 is CASSDQGARDTEVFF. The CDR3 DNA, read in part, is TGTGCCAGCAGTGACCAGGGGGCGCGGGACACA.